This entry lists 30 T cell receptor beta chains sequenced from one sample in a study of blood T cell repertoires in COVID-19. Assay: immunoSEQ multiplex PCR; the TCRdb copy retains only in-frame clones and omits some. The table lists around 340,000 clones, more than 70% of them singletons. Sequenced material: peripheral blood. The receptors stem from a woman aged 55-70 years with COVID-19, enrolled during active disease.

For this clone: Other DNA variants within this sample encode the same CDR3. V and J are TRBV28 and TRBJ1-1; tentatively, D is TRBD1 (5 bases). Germline-derived CDR1 and CDR2 are MDHEN and SYDVKM. V lost 1 base to trimming and J lost 4 bases, with 7 bases between them. The CDR3 has 13 residues. CDR3 DNA: TGTGCCAGCAGTTTATCGGGGGGCACTGAAGCTTTCTTT. Protein sequence: CASSLSGGTEAFF.

The gene calls are TRBV29-1 and TRBJ2-7, with D maybe TRBD1 (5 bases). Germline values: CDR1 SQVTM, CDR2 ANQGSEA. V lost 6 bases and J lost 0, with 6 bases in between. The length of the CDR3 is 11 residues. CDR3 residues: CSVGVSYEQYF. The CDR3, as DNA: TGCAGCGTAGGGGTCTCCTACGAGCAGTACTTC.

This sequence joins TRBV12-3 or TRBV12-4 and TRBJ2-3, with D possibly being TRBD1 (6 bases). V lost 8 bases and J 4 bases, leaving 10 bases between the germline ends. This CDR3 region has 12 residues. The CDR3 nucleotides are TGTGCCAGCGGTAACAGGGCAGATACGCAGTATTTT. Translating gives CASGNRADTQYF.

The J gene is TRBJ1-6, the V gene TRBV4-1; 9 bases line up with TRBD1. J lost 6 bases, V lost 0 bases, and 9 bases had no gene match. Per germline, CDR1 MGHRA and CDR2 YSYEKL. This CDR3 region has 18 residues. DNA of the CDR3: TGCGCCAGCAGCCAAGAGCACACAGGGGGCATTTCTAATTCACCCCTCCACTTT. Translated, it gives CASSQEHTGGISNSPLHF.

The V gene is TRBV18, the J gene TRBJ1-2; D uncertain. CDR1 and CDR2 (germline): KGHSH, LQKENI. The CDR3 extends over 15 amino acids. Trimming removed 0 bases from V and 4 bases from J, with 12 bases in between. CDR3 protein: CASSPPGEEVYGYTF. CDR3 sequence (DNA): TGTGCCAGCTCACCACCAGGAGAAGAAGTCTATGGCTACACCTTC.

This clone was found once. The gene calls are TRBV6-5 and TRBJ2-5; D is possibly TRBD1 (6 bases). V lost 6 bases and J 5 bases, leaving 19 bases between the germline ends. Germline V gene sequence: CDR1 MNHEY, CDR2 SVGAGI. The CDR3 spans 15 residues. The CDR3 DNA reads as TGTGCCAGCAGACCCGACACAGGGTCGGGGGAGACCCAGTACTTC. Protein sequence: CASRPDTGSGETQYF.

This chain uses TRBV18 with TRBJ1-5, with TRBD1 matching 7 bases. The CDR3 contains 15 residues. V trimming: 4 bases; J trimming: 2 bases; junction bases outside the gene matches: 5. Germline-derived CDR1 and CDR2 are KGHSH and LQKENI. The CDR3, as DNA: TGTGCCAGCTCACTAGATACAGGGGGCAATCAGCCCCAGCATTTT. Its protein is CASSLDTGGNQPQHF.

The chain joins TRBV4-2 to TRBJ1-1; 10 bases are a match to TRBD1. The CDR3 has 15 residues. Germline V gene data show CDR1 as LGHNA and CDR2 as YNFKEQ. V shed 3 bases, J shed 2 bases, and the junction held 3 bases outside the gene matches. In DNA form, the CDR3 reads TGTGCCAGCAGCCAGACAGGGGGCCCCAACACTGAAGCTTTCTTT. Translation: CASSQTGGPNTEAFF.

V usage is TRBV10-3 and J usage is TRBJ2-7; 8 bases align to TRBD1. CDR3 length equals 15 residues. After removal of 7 bases from V and 0 bases from J, the junction contained 8 bases not matched to a gene. Germline loops: CDR1 ENHRY, CDR2 SYGVKD. In DNA form, the CDR3 reads TGTGCCATCAAAAACGACAGGGGACTCTCCTACGAGCAGTACTTC. Protein: CAIKNDRGLSYEQYF.

This clone was found once. The CDR3 DNA reads TGTGCCAGCAGCACCAACAGGGGCAATGAGCAGTTCTTC. Translating gives CASSTNRGNEQFF. The chain uses TRBV7-3 and TRBJ2-1; 7 bases are shared with TRBD1. The CDR3 is made up of 13 amino acids. Unmatched junction bases numbered 4, after V lost 5 bases and J lost 6 bases. Per the germline V gene, CDR1 is SGHTA and CDR2 is FQGTGA.

This chain connects TRBV29-1 to TRBJ2-3; 9 bases map to TRBD2. CDR1 is SQVTM and CDR2 is ANQGSEA in the germline V gene. The V segment lost 6 bases and the J segment 4 bases; nucleotides outside the gene matches: 11. There are 15 residues in the CDR3. The CDR3 bases are TGCAGCGTCCCCCAGCCTAGCGGGGTAGCAGATACGCAGTATTTT. It translates to CSVPQPSGVADTQYF.

About this clone itself: The sample has other DNA sequences that encode this CDR3 too. The rearrangement links TRBV18 to TRBJ1-1, with D possibly matching TRBD1 (5 bases). CDR1 is KGHSH and CDR2 is LQKENI in the germline V gene. This CDR3 has 13 residues. Trimming stripped 3 bases from V and 1 base from J, with 6 bases between. The CDR3 region is CASSPQGNTEAFF. CDR3 DNA sequence: TGTGCCAGCTCACCGCAGGGGAACACTGAAGCTTTCTTT.

There are a few counts of this clone. J is TRBJ1-3 and V is TRBV10-3; D is unclear. CDR3 length: 16 residues. Germline-derived CDR1 and CDR2 are ENHRY and SYGVKD. The V gene lost 0 bases and the J gene lost 0 bases, with 9 bases spanning the gap. This CDR3 is CAISESVGRSGNTIYF. DNA for the CDR3: TGTGCCATCAGTGAGTCGGTGGGCCGCTCTGGAAACACCATATATTTT.

The chain has TRBV7-3 and TRBJ1-6; TRBD1 aligns across 7 bases. The CDR3 length is 13 residues. V dropped 2 bases and J dropped 9; count of bases not matched to a gene: 1. Looked up from germline, CDR1 is SGHTA and CDR2 is FQGTGA. CDR3: CASSLDRASPLHF. In DNA, the CDR3 is TGTGCCAGCAGCTTAGACAGGGCTTCACCCCTCCACTTT.

This clone appeared once. This sequence joins TRBV5-1 and TRBJ1-2; 12 nucleotides align to TRBD1. Germline assignment: CDR1 SGHRS and CDR2 YFSETQ. V dropped 0 bases and J dropped 4; count of bases not matched to a gene: 7. This CDR3 has 17 residues. The CDR3 DNA reads as TGCGCCAGCAGCTTGGGCGGGACAGGGGGCGTCGGCTATGGCTACACCTTC. Protein product: CASSLGGTGGVGYGYTF.

The chain joins TRBV10-2 to TRBJ1-2, with D possibly TRBD1 on 6 matching bases. The CDR3 extends over 14 amino acids. Germline V gene lookup returns CDR1 WSHSY and CDR2 SAAADI. V was shortened by 6 bases and J by 3 bases, with 14 bases between the two germline ends. The CDR3 region has the DNA TGCGCCAGCAGAGTCCAGGGGTCCCACTATGGCTACACCTTC. It translates to CASRVQGSHYGYTF.

The chain carries TRBV7-9 and TRBJ2-2; 7 bases map to TRBD1. The length of the CDR3 is 16 residues. CDR1 and CDR2 from the germline V gene are SEHNR and FQNEAQ (reference sequence). The V gene end was trimmed by 2 bases and the J gene end by 2 bases; junction bases not matched to a gene: 5. CDR3 sequence: CASSLSRQGNTGELFF. The CDR3, as DNA: TGTGCCAGCAGCTTAAGTAGACAGGGTAACACCGGGGAGCTGTTTTTT.

The J gene is TRBJ1-6, the V gene TRBV7-9; the match to TRBD1 covers 9 bases. With V trimmed by 1 base and J by 8 bases, 6 bases remained unmatched. The CDR3 has 16 residues. Germline assignment: CDR1 SEHNR and CDR2 FQNEAQ (reference sequence). CDR3 loop: CASSLGQGGNYSPLHF. CDR3 coding DNA: TGTGCCAGCAGCTTAGGACAGGGGGGAAATTATTCACCCCTCCACTTT.

V gene TRBV7-6 combines with J gene TRBJ2-7, with D uncertain. Germline loops: CDR1 SGHVS, CDR2 FNYEAQ. Trimming left V 1 base short and J 2 bases short, with 9 bases between. The CDR3 length is 14 residues. CDR3 sequence (DNA): TGTGCCAGCAGCTTAGATGGCGGAGCCTACGAGCAGTACTTC. This gives the protein CASSLDGGAYEQYF.

CDR3 bases: TGCGCCAGCAGCCAAGATAAGGGGGGGAATGATCAGCCCCAGCATTTT. Protein product: CASSQDKGGNDQPQHF. V gene TRBV4-1 combines with J gene TRBJ1-5; tentative D call: TRBD1 (6 bases). V shed 0 bases and J shed 5 bases, with 14 bases lying between them. Germline V gene lookup returns CDR1 MGHRA and CDR2 YSYEKL. The CDR3 is made up of 16 amino acids.

This sequence joins TRBV18 and TRBJ2-5, with 8 bases identical to TRBD2. The germline V gene has CDR1 KGHSH and CDR2 LQKENI. CDR3 length: 16 amino acids. Unmatched junction bases numbered 6, after V lost 3 bases and J lost 0 bases. The CDR3 here is CASSPRTSYYQETQYF. CDR3 nucleotide sequence: TGTGCCAGCTCACCTAGGACTAGCTACTACCAAGAGACCCAGTACTTC.

This clone was counted a single time. The chain recombines TRBV5-1 with TRBJ1-4; TRBD1 is a possible D gene (5 bases). Germline CDR1 reads SGHRS; CDR2 reads YFSETQ. Trimming left V 0 bases short and J 3 bases short, with 12 bases between. The CDR3 length is 16 residues. In DNA, the CDR3 is TGCGCCAGCAGCTTGGATATGGGGGGGTCTAATGAAAAACTGTTTTTT. It codes for CASSLDMGGSNEKLFF.

J is TRBJ2-5 and V is TRBV4-1; tentative D call: TRBD2 (5 bases). Germline V lookup: CDR1 MGHRA, CDR2 YSYEKL. Trimming cost V 1 base and J 1 base, with 19 bases left between them. This CDR3 region has 18 residues. The CDR3 DNA is TGCGCCAGCAGCCAAGTTGCTTCCATAGCGAGGGTCCAAGAGACCCAGTACTTC. This sequence encodes CASSQVASIARVQETQYF.

The gene calls are TRBV6-6 and TRBJ1-2; 8 positions match TRBD1. The germline gives CDR1 MNHNY, CDR2 SVGAGI (reference sequence). The J segment lost 4 bases and the V segment lost 7 bases, leaving 11 bases of the junction unmatched. The length of the CDR3 is 15 residues. CDR3 sequence reads: CASNTADRVFYGYTF. CDR3 bases: TGTGCCAGCAACACAGCGGACAGGGTCTTCTATGGCTACACCTTC.

V gene TRBV10-2 combines with J gene TRBJ1-2, with D perhaps matching TRBD1 (6 bases). Germline assignment: CDR1 WSHSY and CDR2 SAAADI. CDR3 length: 14 residues. The V gene lost 0 bases and the J gene lost 9 bases, with 14 bases spanning the gap. Here the CDR3 reads CASSESGTTARYTF. The CDR3 coding sequence is TGCGCCAGCAGTGAGTCCGGGACAACAGCCCGCTACACCTTC.

The rearrangement links TRBV9 to TRBJ1-3; no firm D call. The V end lost 7 bases, the J end lost 2 bases, and 7 bases lay between the germline ends. The CDR3 has 12 amino acids. Germline CDR1 SGDLS, CDR2 YYNGEE. CDR3 coding DNA: TGTGCCAGCTCACAGCCTGGAAACACCATATATTTT. The encoded protein is CASSQPGNTIYF.

The chain combines TRBV28 with TRBJ1-6; D remains unclear. The CDR3 runs 13 residues. Per germline, CDR1 MDHEN and CDR2 SYDVKM. V lost 6 bases and J 9 bases, leaving 12 bases between the germline ends. CDR3 DNA sequence: TGTGCCAGCAGCTATCGGACTTCTTCACCCCTCCACTTT. Translated, it gives CASSYRTSSPLHF.

This chain connects TRBV10-3 to TRBJ1-1; 9 nucleotides align to TRBD1. The V and J ends lost 5 bases and 1 base, in that order; junction bases with no gene match: 2. The CDR3 runs 14 residues. Germline-derived CDR1 and CDR2 are ENHRY and SYGVKD. The DNA of the CDR3 is TGTGCCATCAGTCAGGGACAGGGGAACACTGAAGCTTTCTTT. Translating it yields CAISQGQGNTEAFF.

This rearrangement joins TRBV5-1 to TRBJ1-2, with D tentatively TRBD1 (6 bases). The V and J ends lost 1 base and 7 bases respectively, with 11 bases between them. The CDR3 is 13 residues long. Germline V gene data show CDR1 as SGHRS and CDR2 as YFSETQ. CDR3 sequence (DNA): TGCGCCAGCAGCTTGTCAGGGGAGGGTGGCTACACCTTC. The encoded protein is CASSLSGEGGYTF.

This chain uses TRBV5-1 with TRBJ2-1; maybe TRBD1 (6 bases). The CDR3 loop spans 15 amino acids. V was cut by 4 bases and J by 0 bases, with 11 bases left in between. CDR1 is SGHRS and CDR2 is YFSETQ in the germline V gene. CDR3 nucleotides: TGCGCCAGCAGCGTACAGGGACCCTCCTACAATGAGCAGTTCTTC. Translating it yields CASSVQGPSYNEQFF.